This TCR beta chain was captured by sequencing in a study of T cells in Graves' hyperthyroidism and ophthalmopathy (dated by TCRdb to about 2019). About the study as a whole: Peripheral blood was collected at initial diagnosis, before any treatment. To identify distinguishing TCR V-J signatures, a discovery cohort of 95 to 100 patients was used, comprising 43 with Graves' ophthalmopathy and 57 with stable Graves' hyperthyroidism. An independent validation cohort of under 20 hyperthyroidism patients and approximately 17 patients who later progressed to ophthalmopathy tested prospective prediction of ophthalmopathy. For training and testing, the approximately 97 patients in the discovery cohort were randomly divided in a 7:3 ratio. In roughly six Graves' hyperthyroidism patients, the study also compared T-cell repertoires from thyroid tissue with T-cell repertoires from blood. Following sampling, methimazole starting at 30 mg daily was given to hyperthyroidism patients, and high-dose intravenous methylprednisolone was given to ophthalmopathy patients. According to the paper, TCR Vbeta CDR3 sequencing was carried out on roughly 130 peripheral blood samples, which came from fewer than 50 ophthalmopathy, about 75 hyperthyroidism and some 17 progressor patients. What the authors observed across the whole study: Blood samples also contained most of the expanded thyroid clonotypes (frequency above 0.001), which suggests that blood repertoires may reflect thyroid immune responses. Sample size was not statistically predetermined, and blinding of investigators to group allocation was not performed. In validation, the model predicted progression to ophthalmopathy with around 71% sensitivity and 72.22% specificity, a median of around six months before onset. A model built on a 13 V-J signature distinguished ophthalmopathy from stable hyperthyroidism, reaching 85% to 90% sensitivity and approximately 83% specificity in cross-validation and 80%/75% in testing.

The TCR beta CDR3 regions were amplified from RNA transcripts. The TCR CDR3 was subjected to a first round of RT-PCR using the HTBI primer set and the Qiagen OneStep RT-PCR kit. Libraries were constructed in a second round of multiplex PCR, after which size selection and purification were carried out. Sequencing of the libraries was done on an Illumina HiSeq2000 using paired-end 100 bp reads. In the paper's pipeline: Raw data were processed with SOAPnuke, discarding reads with adapters, uncalled bases, mean Phred below 15, or no exact constant-primer or identifier match. High-quality paired reads were merged with COPE v1.2.5, and unique nucleotide sequences were defined as clonotypes. MiTCR v1.1 was used to align clonotypes to the IMGT TRBV, TRBD and TRBJ reference segments. Only V-J combinations with frequency above 0.0001, covering 99% to 99.2% of repertoires, were analysed. A TCS score was defined as the ratio between F50 (clonal expansion) and ExV (chaos), using BLOSUM62-based TCRdist between CDR3 peptides within each V-J. Welch's t-statistics and random forest reduced just over 500 V-J features to about 12, which were used in a naive Bayes classifier (R e1071). TCRdb trimmed the raw reads at Q25, called clones with MiXCR and kept productive beta chains. Rows with a matching CDR3 protein are joined into one entry that keeps the most common DNA and genes. TCRdb's processing, not the authors' own work, is the source of the V and J calls. The sample profile shows under 350,000 distinct CDR3 sequences; roughly 18% of them were found once. The ten largest clones add up to about 53% of the sample.

Stable Graves' hyperthyroidism was defined as no progression to ophthalmopathy during 18 months of follow-up. Hyperthyroidism patients were aged 18 to 65 years and newly diagnosed, with disease duration of less than 2 months. Exclusion was applied to patients with uncontrolled infections, other autoimmune diseases, pregnancy or lactation. Clinical symptoms, serum thyroxine and TRAb, thyroid ultrasound, and orbital computed tomography formed the basis for the diagnoses. PBMCs were separated from roughly 9.3 ml of fresh peripheral blood using Ficoll-Paque density gradient centrifugation. Total RNA was extracted with Trizol reagent, and quality was checked on an Agilent 2100 Bioanalyzer. This clonotype was detected ten times or more. No antigen is known for it. Base qualities are not provided; no much larger clone lies one nucleotide away. The clonotype originates from a woman between 50 and 59 years old with Graves' hyperthyroidism. The source material was blood.

The base sequence is TGTGCCAGCAGCTTAGGCGCTACCTCCCCCGAGACCCAGTACTTC. Its coded protein is CASSLGATSPETQYF. The chain uses TRBV11-3 and TRBJ2-5; the D gene remains uncertain. V loses 1 base, J loses 5 bases, and the germline ends lie 14 bases apart. The CDR3 runs 15 amino acids, cysteine and phenylalanine included. The sequence is cut down to CDR3 DNA, 45 bases in frame from base 1. The germline V gene sets CDR1 to SGHNT and CDR2 to YENEEA.